This T cell receptor beta chain came from a study of CD8+CD57+ T cells in acquired aplastic anemia (dated by TCRdb to the late 2010s). Describing the broader study: Extracted DNA from sorted CD4+ and CD8+ cells averaged approximately 3.4 ug, ranging from roughly 0.17 to 27.4 ug. Mean read counts for healthy donor samples were around 10 million for CD4+ cells and some 12 million for CD8+ cells.

Its CDR3 holds 15 amino acids, cysteine through phenylalanine. The CDR3 DNA has 45 bases and is translated from base 1. The trim is 7 bases for V and 0 bases for J, with a gap of 16 bases between the germline ends. Looking up the germline V gene yields CDR1 SGHDT and CDR2 YYEEEE. This clonotype has a count of ten or more. Its antigen specificity is not known. The sample holds no much larger clone one base away, and base qualities are not on file. Findings and caveats that apply to the study as a whole: Roughly 30 CD8+ CDR3 sequences were shared between patients and controls but appeared highly expressed in patients and within their immunodominant clones. No significant difference in CD8+ Simpson's diversity was found between patients and healthy controls (P=0.060).

TCR beta VDJ combination and CDR3 sequence profiling used genomic DNA as the template. An Illumina HiSeq 2000 was used for TCR repertoire sequencing. The study's processing was this. TRBV/TRBJ rearrangement plots, CDR3 size and DJ length profiles, and Simpson's diversity index were used to assess repertoires. The most abundant DNA sequence in the deep sequencing data was defined as the immunodominant clone. CDR3 amino acid sequences were checked for sharing between subjects and were compared against published repertoires and the VDJdb database. TCRdb reprocessed the public reads (quality trimming at Q25 with fastp, clone calling with MiXCR) and kept in-frame beta chains. Duplicate CDR3 protein sequences are folded into a single record with the most common DNA and genes. V and J calls and clone size were set by TCRdb, not the authors. Within this sample are some 240,000 distinct CDR3 sequences, with 34% of them counted one time only. Of the sample, 1% to 1.3% is held by the ten largest clones.

TCR repertoires of sorted CD4+ and CD8+ blood T cells from severe aplastic anemia patients and healthy subjects were deep-sequenced in the study. Ficoll-Paque density gradient centrifugation was used to isolate peripheral blood mononuclear cells. Before DNA was extracted, CD4+ and CD8+ T cells were sorted using either FACS or magnetic beads. The chain uses TRBV5-6 and TRBJ1-2, with TRBD1 perhaps the D gene, on 5 matching bases. The specimen was sorted CD4+, CD8+, or CD8+CD57+ T cells (not recorded which) from PBMCs. The origin of this receptor is a human donor in good health, serving as a control. The CDR3 region reads CASSLWGEPNYGYTF. In nucleotide form, the sequence is TGTGCCAGCTCTTTGTGGGGGGAGCCTAACTATGGCTACACCTTC.